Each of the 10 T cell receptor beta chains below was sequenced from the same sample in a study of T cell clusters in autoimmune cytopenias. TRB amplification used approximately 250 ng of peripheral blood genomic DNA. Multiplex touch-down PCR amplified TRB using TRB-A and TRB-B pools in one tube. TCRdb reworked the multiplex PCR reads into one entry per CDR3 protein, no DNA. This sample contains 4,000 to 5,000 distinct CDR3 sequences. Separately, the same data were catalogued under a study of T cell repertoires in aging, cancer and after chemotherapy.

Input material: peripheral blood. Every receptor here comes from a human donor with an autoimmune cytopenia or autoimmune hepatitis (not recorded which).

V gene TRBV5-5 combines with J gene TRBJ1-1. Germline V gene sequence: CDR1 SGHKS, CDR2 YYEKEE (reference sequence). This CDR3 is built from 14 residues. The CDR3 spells CASSLAEGNTEAFF. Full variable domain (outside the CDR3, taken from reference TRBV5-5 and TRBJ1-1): DAGVTQSPTHLIKTRGQQVTLRCSPISGHKSVSWYQQVLGQGPQFIFQYYEKEERGRGNFPDRFSARQFPNYSSELNVNALLLGDSALYLCASSLAEGNTEAFFGQGTRLTVV.

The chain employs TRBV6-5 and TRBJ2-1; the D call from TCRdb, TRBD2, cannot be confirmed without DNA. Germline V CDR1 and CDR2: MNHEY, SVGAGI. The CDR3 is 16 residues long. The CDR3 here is CASSYSMRGGLNEQFF.

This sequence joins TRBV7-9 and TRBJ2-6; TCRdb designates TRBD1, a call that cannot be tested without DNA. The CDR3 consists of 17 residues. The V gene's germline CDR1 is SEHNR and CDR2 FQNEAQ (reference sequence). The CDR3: CASSQGTGSTGANVLTF.

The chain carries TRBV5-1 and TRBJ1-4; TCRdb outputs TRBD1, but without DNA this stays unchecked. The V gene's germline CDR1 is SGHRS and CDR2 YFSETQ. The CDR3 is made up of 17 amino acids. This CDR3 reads CASSLGQGEGANEKLFF.

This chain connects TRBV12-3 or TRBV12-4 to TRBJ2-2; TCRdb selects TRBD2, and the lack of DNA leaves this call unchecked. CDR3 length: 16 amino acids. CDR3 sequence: CASSPMGLGGAGELFF.

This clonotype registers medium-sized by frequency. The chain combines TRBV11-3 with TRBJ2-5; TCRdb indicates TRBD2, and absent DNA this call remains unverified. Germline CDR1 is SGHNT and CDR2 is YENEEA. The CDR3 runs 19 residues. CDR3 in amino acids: CASSLASTSGGVWQETQYF.

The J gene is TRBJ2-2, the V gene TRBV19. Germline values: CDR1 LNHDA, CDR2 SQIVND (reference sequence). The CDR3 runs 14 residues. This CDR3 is CASSMPVYTGELFF.

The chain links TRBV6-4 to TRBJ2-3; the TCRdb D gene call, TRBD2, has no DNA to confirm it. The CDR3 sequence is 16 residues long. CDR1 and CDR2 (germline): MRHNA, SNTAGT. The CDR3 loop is CASSGGSGGPGDTQYF.

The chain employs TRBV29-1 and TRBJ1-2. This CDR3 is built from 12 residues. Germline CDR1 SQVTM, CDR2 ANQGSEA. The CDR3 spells CSVERSVYGYTF.

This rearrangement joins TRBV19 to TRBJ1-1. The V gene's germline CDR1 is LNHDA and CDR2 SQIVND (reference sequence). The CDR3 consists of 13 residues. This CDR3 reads CASSISGLTEAFF.